A single sample is the source of the 31 T cell receptor beta chains below, sequenced in a study of OX40 agonist ivuxolimab in advanced cancers. The protocol was immunoSEQ multiplex PCR, while the TCRdb copy is restricted to in-frame clones and leaves out a portion. The sample has over 70,000 clones; approximately 90% are singletons. This specimen consisted of CD4+ or CD8+ T cells sorted from blood, obtained in a trial of the OX40 agonist ivuxolimab. The receptors were gathered from an adult with an advanced solid tumor such as melanoma, head and neck, liver or kidney cancer.

The V gene is TRBV7-8, the J gene TRBJ1-5; 10 bases are a match to TRBD1. The V and J ends lost 5 bases and 6 bases, in that order; junction bases with no gene match: 7. Germline V gene sequence: CDR1 SGHVS, CDR2 FQNEAQ. This CDR3 region has 15 residues. Here the CDR3 DNA reads TGTGCCAGCAGCCACCCGGGACAGGGGATTCAGCCCCAGCATTTT. It codes for CASSHPGQGIQPQHF.

The chain links TRBV30 to TRBJ2-5; TRBD2 matches 13 bases. Per the germline V gene, CDR1 is GTSNPN and CDR2 is SVGIG (reference sequence). This CDR3 region has 16 residues. Trimming removed 3 bases from V and 3 bases from J; junction bases left unmatched: 7. The CDR3 loop is CAWSLWGTSGEETQYF. As DNA, the CDR3 is TGTGCCTGGAGCCTTTGGGGGACTAGCGGGGAAGAGACCCAGTACTTC.

The chain has TRBV19 and TRBJ2-1; D is uncertain. The ends were cut back, 3 bases at V and 1 base at J, with 10 bases in the middle. CDR3 size: 15 residues. The germline gives CDR1 LNHDA, CDR2 SQIVND (reference sequence). DNA of the CDR3: TGTGCCAGTAGTATCGAGGTCAGTTCCTACAATGAGCAGTTCTTC. Amino acid sequence: CASSIEVSSYNEQFF.

The chain recombines TRBV29-1 with TRBJ2-1; 7 bases are a match to TRBD2. Germline V gives CDR1 SQVTM, CDR2 ANQGSEA. V dropped 4 bases and J dropped 3; count of bases not matched to a gene: 0. The CDR3 length is 12 residues. The CDR3 spells CSVGGGYNEQFF. The CDR3 DNA follows: TGCAGCGTTGGCGGGGGCTACAATGAGCAGTTCTTC.

The chain joins TRBV11-1 to TRBJ2-7, with unresolved D. V lost 1 base to trimming and J lost 3 bases, with 10 bases between them. This CDR3 comprises 14 residues. The germline gives CDR1 SGHAT, CDR2 FQDESV (reference sequence). The CDR3 loop is CASSLEGRHYEQYF. The CDR3 nucleotides are TGTGCCAGCAGCTTAGAAGGGCGACACTACGAGCAGTACTTC.

The rearrangement uses TRBV2 and TRBJ2-5; 9 bases fit TRBD2. Trimming took 8 bases from V and 3 from J; bases not matched to a gene: 10. The CDR3 loop spans 15 amino acids. CDR1 is SNHLY, CDR2 FYNNEI, per germline. The CDR3 spells CASGFGTSSKETQYF. For the CDR3, the DNA is TGTGCCAGCGGGTTCGGGACTAGCAGTAAAGAGACCCAGTACTTC.

This clone was detected a few times. The chain uses TRBV2 and TRBJ2-2; the match to TRBD2 covers 15 bases. The CDR3 totals 16 residues. The V gene's germline CDR1 is SNHLY and CDR2 FYNNEI. Germline trimming cut 5 bases from V and 8 bases from J; bases unmatched to any gene: 6. This CDR3 reads CASSRGLAGGQGELFF. The CDR3 DNA follows: TGTGCCAGCAGTCGTGGACTAGCGGGAGGGCAAGGGGAGCTGTTTTTT.

The chain is built from TRBV5-4 and TRBJ2-2; D is unclear. The V end lost 0 bases, the J end lost 8 bases, and 11 bases lay between the germline ends. This CDR3 region has 14 residues. Germline-derived CDR1 and CDR2 are SGHNT and YYREEE (reference sequence). The CDR3 DNA follows: TGTGCCAGCAGCTTGGCCGGAGTCCCGGGGGAGCTGTTTTTT. As protein: CASSLAGVPGELFF.

The rearrangement uses TRBV5-4 and TRBJ2-7; TRBD1 aligns across 8 bases. V was clipped by 3 bases and J by 2 bases; unmatched bases: 7. The germline V gene has CDR1 SGHNT and CDR2 YYREEE (reference sequence). This CDR3 contains 15 residues. CDR3 nucleotide sequence: TGTGCCAGCAGCTCCCCGGGACAGGCGGCCTACGAGCAGTACTTC. It codes for CASSSPGQAAYEQYF.

The chain uses TRBV15 and TRBJ1-6, with 7 positions matching TRBD1. In germline, CDR1 is LNHNV, CDR2 YYDKDF (reference sequence). J gave up 7 bases and V 0 bases, and 6 bases lay outside the gene matches. The CDR3 has 16 residues. In DNA form, the CDR3 reads TGTGCCACCAGCAGAGATCGGACAGGCGGGAATTCACCCCTCCACTTT. It translates to CATSRDRTGGNSPLHF.

This clone showed up just once. The V gene is TRBV5-6, the J gene TRBJ2-2, with 10 bases matching TRBD1. This CDR3 comprises 16 residues. Germline V CDR1 and CDR2: SGHDT, YYEEEE. The V segment lost 0 bases and the J segment 6 bases; nucleotides outside the gene matches: 5. The CDR3 here is CASSLVDRGWSGELFF. The CDR3 DNA is TGTGCCAGCAGCTTGGTGGACAGGGGGTGGTCCGGGGAGCTGTTTTTT.

This chain links TRBV11-2 with TRBJ1-4; weak D call: TRBD1 (6 bases). V dropped 6 bases and J dropped 4 bases, with 9 bases sitting between them. Looked up from germline, CDR1 is SGHAT and CDR2 is FQNNGV. The length of the CDR3 is 13 residues. The CDR3 reads CASSTGNNEKLFF. The CDR3 DNA follows: TGTGCCAGCAGTACAGGGAATAATGAAAAACTGTTTTTT.

The rearrangement joins TRBV30 to TRBJ2-2; 10 bases agree with TRBD2. CDR1 is GTSNPN, CDR2 SVGIG, per germline (reference sequence). J was trimmed by 6 bases and V by 0 bases; bases with no gene match: 19. This CDR3 is 20 amino acids long. As DNA, the CDR3 is TGTGCCTGGAGTGTATACCCTCCCGGCCGGCTAGCGGGAGCGGCCGGGGAGCTGTTTTTT. Translating it yields CAWSVYPPGRLAGAAGELFF.

The chain is built from TRBV30 and TRBJ2-5, with 11 bases fitting TRBD1. The DNA matches TRBJ2-7 better at its end, which makes the J call doubtful. Germline values: CDR1 GTSNPN, CDR2 SVGIG (reference sequence). CDR3 length equals 13 residues. As DNA, the CDR3 is TGTGCCTGGATGGGACAGGGGGCCTACGAGCAGTACTTC. It yields the protein CAWMGQGAYEQYF.

The chain couples TRBV7-6 to TRBJ2-7, with D hard to call. V gave up 2 bases and J gave up 0 bases, with 11 bases separating them. Germline CDR1 and CDR2: SGHVS and FNYEAQ. The CDR3 loop spans 15 amino acids. The CDR3 region has the DNA TGTGCCAGCAGCTTAACTTGGGCTCCCTCCTACGAGCAGTACTTC. This encodes CASSLTWAPSYEQYF. Looking up the rest from reference TRBV7-6 and TRBJ2-7 gives the full variable domain: GAGVSQSPRYKVTKRGQDVALRCDPISGHVSLYWYRQALGQGPEFLTYFNYEAQQDKSGLPNDRFSAERPEGSISTLTIQRTEQRDSAMYRCASSLTWAPSYEQYFGPGTRLTVT.

The gene calls are TRBV27 and TRBJ1-5, with TRBD1 identical over 9 bases. V gave up 6 bases and J gave up 0 bases; unmatched junction bases: 3. The CDR3 consists of 15 residues. Per the germline V gene, CDR1 is MNHEY and CDR2 is SMNVEV (reference sequence). For the CDR3, the DNA is TGTGCCAGCAGCCGGACAGGGGATAGCAATCAGCCCCAGCATTTT. It codes for CASSRTGDSNQPQHF.

This rearrangement joins TRBV19 to TRBJ2-3, with D unresolved. The germline V gene has CDR1 LNHDA and CDR2 SQIVND (reference sequence). V gave up 5 bases and J gave up 2 bases, with 5 bases separating them. CDR3 length equals 12 residues. The DNA of the CDR3 is TGTGCCAGTAGTGAACTCACAGATACGCAGTATTTT. Translated: CASSELTDTQYF.

The rearrangement joins TRBV4-1 to TRBJ2-1, with a weak D call TRBD2 (6 bases). The CDR3 spans 18 residues. The V end lost 1 base, the J end lost 7 bases, and 23 bases lay between the germline ends. Per germline, CDR1 MGHRA and CDR2 YSYEKL. CDR3 nucleotide sequence: TGCGCCAGCAGCCAAGCCCCCATTGGTCCCGGGAGCTCTAATGAGCAGTTCTTC. It specifies CASSQAPIGPGSSNEQFF.

The chain couples TRBV7-9 to TRBJ2-7; perhaps TRBD1 as D (6 bases). This CDR3 spans 16 amino acids. In germline, CDR1 is SEHNR, CDR2 FQNEAQ (reference sequence). Trimming stripped 5 bases from V and 4 bases from J, with 21 bases between. The CDR3 coding sequence is TGTGCCAGCAGCCCTAGGGGCGCGACAGGAGTTTACGAGCAGTACTTC. The encoded protein is CASSPRGATGVYEQYF.

V and J are TRBV19 and TRBJ1-5; the D is unclear. The germline CDR1 and CDR2 sequences are LNHDA and SQIVND (reference sequence). There are 13 residues in the CDR3. Trimming cost V 9 bases and J 7 bases, with 16 bases left between them. DNA of the CDR3: TGTGCCAGCAAGGCTCTCGGTCCCCAGCCCCAGCATTTT. It codes for CASKALGPQPQHF.

The chain couples TRBV2 to TRBJ2-7; 9 positions match TRBD2. V lost 8 bases and J lost 4; bases outside the gene matches: 9. This CDR3 comprises 14 residues. The germline V gene has CDR1 SNHLY and CDR2 FYNNEI. DNA for the CDR3: TGTGCCAGCTCCGGGGGACTAGCACAGTACGAGCAGTACTTC. Encoded protein: CASSGGLAQYEQYF.

This clone occurred once. This rearrangement joins TRBV2 to TRBJ2-3; D is possibly TRBD2 (6 bases). Trimming removed 6 bases at V and 6 bases at J, with 10 bases between. Germline V lookup: CDR1 SNHLY, CDR2 FYNNEI. The CDR3 loop spans 12 amino acids. CDR3 DNA: TGTGCCAGCAGAGGGACTCCCGATACGCAGTATTTT. It specifies CASRGTPDTQYF.

CDR3 nucleotides: TGTGCCAGCAGCTTAAGCCTAGCGGGACCCTCCTACGAGCAGTACTTC. This translates into CASSLSLAGPSYEQYF. The chain recombines TRBV11-3 with TRBJ2-7; 9 nucleotides align to TRBD2. V trimming: 2 bases; J trimming: 0 bases; junction bases outside the gene matches: 5. The germline CDR1 and CDR2 sequences are SGHNT and YENEEA. This CDR3 is built from 16 residues.

This CDR3 is CAWRARWGQETQYF. The CDR3 DNA reads as TGTGCCTGGAGGGCGAGATGGGGTCAAGAGACCCAGTACTTC. The chain recombines TRBV30 with TRBJ2-5, with D unclear. CDR3 size: 14 residues. The V gene lost 3 bases and the J gene lost 2 bases, with 13 bases spanning the gap. The germline V gene encodes CDR1 GTSNPN and CDR2 SVGIG (reference sequence).

This clone was observed a single time. This rearrangement joins TRBV6-6 to TRBJ2-7, with D possibly being TRBD1 or TRBD2 (6 bases each). This CDR3 contains 13 residues. V lost 2 bases to trimming and J lost 6 bases, with 11 bases between them. CDR1 is MNHNY and CDR2 is SVGAGI in the germline V gene (reference sequence). The CDR3 region is CASSYGGLVEQYF. The CDR3 DNA is TGTGCCAGCAGTTACGGGGGGCTCGTCGAGCAGTACTTC.

The V gene is TRBV18, the J gene TRBJ1-4, with D hard to call. Germline-derived CDR1 and CDR2 are KGHSH and LQKENI. V lost 1 base and J 12 bases, leaving 18 bases between the germline ends. CDR3 length: 15 amino acids. CDR3 region: CASSPRAPGGEELFF. The CDR3 nucleotides are TGTGCCAGCTCACCACGGGCCCCAGGAGGAGAGGAACTGTTTTTT.

The chain employs TRBV7-3 and TRBJ2-4; no firm D call. The germline V and J ends were trimmed by 5 bases and 0 bases, with 11 bases remaining between them. Looked up from germline, CDR1 is SGHTA and CDR2 is FQGTGA. This CDR3 region has 15 residues. The CDR3 nucleotides read TGTGCCAGCAGCCCTATCAATCTAGCCAAAAACATTCAGTACTTC. Translated: CASSPINLAKNIQYF.

The rearrangement joins TRBV15 to TRBJ2-7; 14 bases line up with TRBD2. The J segment lost 5 bases and the V segment lost 5 bases, leaving 5 bases of the junction unmatched. Germline assignment: CDR1 LNHNV and CDR2 YYDKDF (reference sequence). The CDR3 covers 15 residues. CDR3 DNA: TGTGCCACCAGCTCTCCGGGACTAGCGGGAGACGAGCAGTACTTC. Amino acids: CATSSPGLAGDEQYF. Full variable domain (rest looked up from reference TRBV15 and TRBJ2-7): DAMVIQNPRYQVTQFGKPVTLSCSQTLNHNVMYWYQQKSSQAPKLLFHYYDKDFNNEADTPDNFQSRRPNTSFCFLDIRSPGLGDTAMYLCATSSPGLAGDEQYFGPGTRLTVT.

This clone was seen more than once but under ten times. This CDR3 is also generated by other DNA sequences in the sample. This chain uses TRBV2 with TRBJ1-5; 9 nucleotides agree with TRBD1. Germline values: CDR1 SNHLY, CDR2 FYNNEI. Trimming removed 7 bases from V and 2 bases from J; junction bases left unmatched: 3. The CDR3 loop spans 14 amino acids. The CDR3 DNA reads as TGTGCCAGCAAGAGGACAGGGGGCAATCAGCCCCAGCATTTT. Protein sequence: CASKRTGGNQPQHF.

This clone has a single count. V usage is TRBV5-4 and J usage is TRBJ1-2; D may be TRBD1 (6 bases). The CDR3 loop spans 12 amino acids. Germline CDR1 reads SGHNT; CDR2 reads YYREEE (reference sequence). V was trimmed by 1 base and J by 5 bases, leaving 6 bases between them. In nucleotides, the CDR3 is TGTGCCAGCAGCTTGACAGGGTATGGCTACACCTTC. Its translation: CASSLTGYGYTF.

J is TRBJ2-1 and V is TRBV5-1; perhaps TRBD1 as D (6 bases). CDR1 SGHRS and CDR2 YFSETQ come from the germline V gene. V gave up 5 bases and J gave up 10 bases, with 10 bases separating them. The CDR3 is made up of 11 amino acids. The CDR3 region is CASSSDREQFF. The CDR3 nucleotides are TGCGCCAGCAGTTCAGACAGGGAGCAGTTCTTC.